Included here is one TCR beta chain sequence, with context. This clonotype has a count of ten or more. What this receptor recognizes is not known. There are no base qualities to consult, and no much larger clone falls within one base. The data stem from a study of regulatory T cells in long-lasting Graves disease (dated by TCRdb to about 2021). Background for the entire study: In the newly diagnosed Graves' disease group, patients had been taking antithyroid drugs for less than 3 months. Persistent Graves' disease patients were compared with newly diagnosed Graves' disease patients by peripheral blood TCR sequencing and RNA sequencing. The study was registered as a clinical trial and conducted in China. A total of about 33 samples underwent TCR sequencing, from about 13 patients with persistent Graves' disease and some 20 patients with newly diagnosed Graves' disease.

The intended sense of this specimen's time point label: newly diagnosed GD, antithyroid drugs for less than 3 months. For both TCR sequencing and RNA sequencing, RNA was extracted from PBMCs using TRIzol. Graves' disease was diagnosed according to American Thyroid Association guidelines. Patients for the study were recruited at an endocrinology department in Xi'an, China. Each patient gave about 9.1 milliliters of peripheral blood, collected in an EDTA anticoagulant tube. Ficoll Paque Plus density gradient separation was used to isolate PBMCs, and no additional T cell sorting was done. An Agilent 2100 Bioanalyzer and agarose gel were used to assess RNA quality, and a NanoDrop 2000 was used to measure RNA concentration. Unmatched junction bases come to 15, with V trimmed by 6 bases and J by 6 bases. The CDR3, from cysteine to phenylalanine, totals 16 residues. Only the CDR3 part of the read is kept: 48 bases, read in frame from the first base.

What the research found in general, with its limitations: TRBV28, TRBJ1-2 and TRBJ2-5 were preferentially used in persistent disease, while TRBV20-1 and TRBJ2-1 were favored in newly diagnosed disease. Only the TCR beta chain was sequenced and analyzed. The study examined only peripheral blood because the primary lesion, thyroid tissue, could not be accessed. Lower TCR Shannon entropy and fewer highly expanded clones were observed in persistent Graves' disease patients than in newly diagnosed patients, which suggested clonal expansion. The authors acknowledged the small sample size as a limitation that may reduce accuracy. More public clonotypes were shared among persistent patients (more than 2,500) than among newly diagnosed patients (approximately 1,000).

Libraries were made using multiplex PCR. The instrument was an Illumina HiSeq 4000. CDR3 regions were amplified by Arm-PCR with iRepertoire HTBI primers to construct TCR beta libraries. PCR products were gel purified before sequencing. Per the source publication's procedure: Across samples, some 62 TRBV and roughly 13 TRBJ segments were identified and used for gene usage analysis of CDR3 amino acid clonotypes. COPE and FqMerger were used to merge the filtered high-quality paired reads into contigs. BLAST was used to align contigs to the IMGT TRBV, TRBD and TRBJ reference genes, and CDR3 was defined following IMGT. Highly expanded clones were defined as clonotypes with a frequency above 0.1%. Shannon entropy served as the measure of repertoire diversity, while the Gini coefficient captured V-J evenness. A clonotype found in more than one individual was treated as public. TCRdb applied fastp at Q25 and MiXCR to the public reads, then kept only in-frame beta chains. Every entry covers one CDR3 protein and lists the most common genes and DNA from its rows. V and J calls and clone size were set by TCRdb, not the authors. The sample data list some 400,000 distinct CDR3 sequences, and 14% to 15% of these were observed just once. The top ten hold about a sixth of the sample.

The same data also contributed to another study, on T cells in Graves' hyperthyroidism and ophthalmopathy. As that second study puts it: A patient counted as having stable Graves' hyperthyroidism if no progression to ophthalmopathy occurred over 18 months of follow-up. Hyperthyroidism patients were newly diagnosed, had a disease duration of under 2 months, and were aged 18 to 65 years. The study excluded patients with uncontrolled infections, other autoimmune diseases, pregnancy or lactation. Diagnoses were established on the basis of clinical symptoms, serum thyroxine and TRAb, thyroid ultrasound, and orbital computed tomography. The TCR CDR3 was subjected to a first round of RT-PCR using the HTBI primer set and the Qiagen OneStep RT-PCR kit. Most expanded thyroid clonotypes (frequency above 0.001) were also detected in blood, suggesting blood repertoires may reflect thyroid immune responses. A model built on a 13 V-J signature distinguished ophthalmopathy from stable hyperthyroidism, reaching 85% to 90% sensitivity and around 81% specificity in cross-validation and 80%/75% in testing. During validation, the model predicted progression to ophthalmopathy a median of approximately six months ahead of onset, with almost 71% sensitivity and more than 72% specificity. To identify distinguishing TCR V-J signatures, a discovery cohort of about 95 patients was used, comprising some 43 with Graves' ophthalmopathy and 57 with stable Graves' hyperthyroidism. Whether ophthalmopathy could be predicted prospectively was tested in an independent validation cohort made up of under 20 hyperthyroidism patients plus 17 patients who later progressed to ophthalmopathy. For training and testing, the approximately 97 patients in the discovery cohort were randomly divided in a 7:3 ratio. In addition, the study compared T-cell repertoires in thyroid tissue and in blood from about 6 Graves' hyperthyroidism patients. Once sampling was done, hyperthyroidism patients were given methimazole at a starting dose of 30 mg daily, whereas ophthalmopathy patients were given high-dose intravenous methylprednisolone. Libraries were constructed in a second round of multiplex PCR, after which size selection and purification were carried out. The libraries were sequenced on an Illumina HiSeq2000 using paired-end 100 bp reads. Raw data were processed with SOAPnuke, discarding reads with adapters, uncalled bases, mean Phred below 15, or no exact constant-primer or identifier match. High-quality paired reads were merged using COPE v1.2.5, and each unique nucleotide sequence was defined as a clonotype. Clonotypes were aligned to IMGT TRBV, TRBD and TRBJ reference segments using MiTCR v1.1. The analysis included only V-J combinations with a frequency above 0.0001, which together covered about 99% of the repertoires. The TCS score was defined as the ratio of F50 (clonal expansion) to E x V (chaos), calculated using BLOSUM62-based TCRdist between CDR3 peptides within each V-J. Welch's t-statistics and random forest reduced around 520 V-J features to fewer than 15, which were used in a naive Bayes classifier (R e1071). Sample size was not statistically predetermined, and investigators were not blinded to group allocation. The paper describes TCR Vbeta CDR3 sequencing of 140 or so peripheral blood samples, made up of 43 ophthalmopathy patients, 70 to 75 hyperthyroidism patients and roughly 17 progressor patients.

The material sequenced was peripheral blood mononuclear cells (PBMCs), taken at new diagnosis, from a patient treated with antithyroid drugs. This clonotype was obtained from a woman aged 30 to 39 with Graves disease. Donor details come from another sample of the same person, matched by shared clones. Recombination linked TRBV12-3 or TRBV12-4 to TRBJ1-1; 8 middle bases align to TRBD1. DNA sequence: TGTGCCAGCAGACCCACAGGGGGGGGGATGACGGCTGAAGCTTTCTTT. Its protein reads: CASRPTGGGMTAEAFF.